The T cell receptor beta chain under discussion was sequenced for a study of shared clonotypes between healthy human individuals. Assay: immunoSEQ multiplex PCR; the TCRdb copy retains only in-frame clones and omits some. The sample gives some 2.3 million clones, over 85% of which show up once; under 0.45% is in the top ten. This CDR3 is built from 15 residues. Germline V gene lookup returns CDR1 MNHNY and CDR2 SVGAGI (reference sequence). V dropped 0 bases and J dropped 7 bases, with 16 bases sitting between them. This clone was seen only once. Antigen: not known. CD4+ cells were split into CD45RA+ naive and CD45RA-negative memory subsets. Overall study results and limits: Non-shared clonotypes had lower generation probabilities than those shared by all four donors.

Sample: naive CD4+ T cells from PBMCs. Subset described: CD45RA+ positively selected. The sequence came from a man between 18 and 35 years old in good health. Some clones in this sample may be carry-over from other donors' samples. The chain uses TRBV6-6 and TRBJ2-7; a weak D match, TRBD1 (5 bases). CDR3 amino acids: CASSYSTEGLGEQYF. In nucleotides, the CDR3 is TGTGCCAGCAGTTACTCGACAGAAGGGTTGGGAGAGCAGTACTTC.